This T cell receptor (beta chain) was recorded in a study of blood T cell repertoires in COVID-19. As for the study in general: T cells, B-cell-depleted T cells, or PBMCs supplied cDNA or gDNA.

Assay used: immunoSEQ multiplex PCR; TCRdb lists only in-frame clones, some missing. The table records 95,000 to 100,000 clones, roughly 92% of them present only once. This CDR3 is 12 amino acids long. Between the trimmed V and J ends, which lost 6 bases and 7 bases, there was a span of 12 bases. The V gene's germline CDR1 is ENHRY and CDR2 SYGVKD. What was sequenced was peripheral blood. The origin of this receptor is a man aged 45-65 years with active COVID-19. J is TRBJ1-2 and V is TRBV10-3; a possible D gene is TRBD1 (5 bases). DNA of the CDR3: TGTGCCATCAGCGCCCAAACAGGTGGCTACACCTTC. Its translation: CAISAQTGGYTF.